Below, 26 T cell receptor beta chains from the same sample are listed, as sequenced in a study of OX40 agonist ivuxolimab in advanced cancers. The method was immunoSEQ multiplex PCR; TCRdb's version includes in-frame clones alone and lacks a portion of them. This table has approximately 50,000 clones, roughly 84% appearing once. Material: CD4+ or CD8+ T cells sorted from blood, obtained in a trial of the OX40 agonist ivuxolimab. All receptors derive from an adult with an advanced solid tumor such as melanoma, head and neck, liver or kidney cancer.

The chain joins TRBV6-4 to TRBJ1-4, with D possibly TRBD1 on 6 matching bases. The CDR3 spans 15 residues. CDR1 is MRHNA, CDR2 SNTAGT, per germline. V was pared by 3 bases and J by 3 bases, with 11 bases between. CDR3 in amino acids: CASSERGGANEKLFF. The CDR3 DNA follows: TGTGCCAGCAGTGAACGAGGGGGTGCTAATGAAAAACTGTTTTTT.

The chain has TRBV6-5 and TRBJ2-2; weak D call: TRBD1 (5 bases). The germline CDR1 and CDR2 sequences are MNHEY and SVGAGI. CDR3 length: 16 residues. V dropped 4 bases and J dropped 4 bases, with 16 bases sitting between them. The CDR3 is CASSSFSGMRTGELFF. As DNA, the CDR3 is TGTGCCAGCAGTTCCTTTTCAGGGATGCGCACCGGGGAGCTGTTTTTT.

CDR3 sequence: CASRPGTAYEQYF. The CDR3, as DNA: TGCGCCAGCAGGCCCGGGACTGCCTACGAGCAGTACTTC. The rearrangement uses TRBV5-1 and TRBJ2-7; D might be TRBD2 (6 bases). Germline loops: CDR1 SGHRS, CDR2 YFSETQ. The CDR3 consists of 13 residues. Trimming took 5 bases from V and 2 from J, leaving 11 bases between them.

This clone was seen only a few times. V and J are TRBV9 and TRBJ2-1, with D perhaps matching TRBD1 or TRBD2 (5 bases each). V shed 3 bases and J shed 4 bases, with 11 bases lying between them. CDR1 SGDLS and CDR2 YYNGEE come from the germline V gene. The CDR3 has 14 residues. CDR3 DNA sequence: TGTGCCAGCAGCGCTCTAGCAGGGTACAATGAGCAGTTCTTC. Amino acids: CASSALAGYNEQFF.

The genes are TRBV5-4 and TRBJ2-2, with 14 bases aligning to TRBD2. V was pared by 3 bases and J by 5 bases, with 3 bases of the junction left unmatched. Germline-derived CDR1 and CDR2 are SGHNT and YYREEE (reference sequence). There are 16 residues in the CDR3. The CDR3 coding sequence is TGTGCCAGCAGCTCCGGGACTAGCGGGGGTACCGGGGAGCTGTTTTTT. It is translated as CASSSGTSGGTGELFF.

The CDR3, as DNA: TGTGCCAGTAGTATTCGGGAGGGTAATGGCTACACCTTC. Amino acids: CASSIREGNGYTF. The rearrangement uses TRBV19 and TRBJ1-2; D gene uncertain. CDR1 and CDR2 (germline): LNHDA, SQIVND (reference sequence). The CDR3 sequence is 13 residues long. V was pared by 3 bases and J by 6 bases, with 11 bases between. The full variable domain, rest sourced from reference TRBV19 and TRBJ1-2, is DGGITQSPKYLFRKEGQNVTLSCEQNLNHDAMYWYRQDPGQGLRLIYYSQIVNDFQKGDIAEGYSVSREKKESFPLTVTSAQKNPTAFYLCASSIREGNGYTFGSGTRLTVV.

The V call is TRBV4-1, the J call TRBJ1-5, with TRBD1 as a possible D gene (5 bases). Germline V gives CDR1 MGHRA, CDR2 YSYEKL. V dropped 0 bases and J dropped 0 bases, with 12 bases sitting between them. The CDR3 is 17 residues long. The DNA for the CDR3 is TGCGCCAGCAGCCAAGATTTGGACACAAATAGCAATCAGCCCCAGCATTTT. It translates to CASSQDLDTNSNQPQHF.

The rearrangement uses TRBV5-1 and TRBJ2-3, with 10 nucleotides matching TRBD1. J was trimmed by 2 bases and V by 3 bases; bases with no gene match: 3. CDR1 and CDR2 from the germline V gene are SGHRS and YFSETQ. CDR3 length: 15 residues. CDR3 protein: CASSWTGGDTDTQYF. As DNA, the CDR3 is TGCGCCAGCAGCTGGACAGGGGGTGACACAGATACGCAGTATTTT.

V and J are TRBV5-4 and TRBJ2-5; TRBD2 aligns across 13 bases. This CDR3 has 15 residues. Germline V CDR1 and CDR2: SGHNT, YYREEE (reference sequence). Germline trimming cut 5 bases from V and 4 bases from J; bases unmatched to any gene: 5. The CDR3 nucleotides read TGTGCCAGCAGACCCGGACTAGCGGGAGCAGAGACCCAGTACTTC. Its protein is CASRPGLAGAETQYF.

V is TRBV7-9 and J is TRBJ2-1; the D gene is possibly TRBD2 (6 bases). V was cut by 1 base and J by 4 bases, with 8 bases left in between. Germline assignment: CDR1 SEHNR and CDR2 FQNEAQ (reference sequence). The CDR3 runs 14 residues. This CDR3 is CASSLGAGYNEQFF. The CDR3 DNA sequence: TGTGCCAGCAGCTTAGGGGCGGGATACAATGAGCAGTTCTTC.

The chain has TRBV28 and TRBJ1-6; D gene unclear. The ends were cut back, 4 bases at V and 6 bases at J, with 16 bases in the middle. The CDR3 is 16 residues long. Germline V gene data show CDR1 as MDHEN and CDR2 as SYDVKM. CDR3 region: CASSSPGEGRNSPLHF. The CDR3 DNA sequence: TGTGCCAGCAGTTCCCCTGGGGAGGGCCGTAATTCACCCCTCCACTTT.

This chain connects TRBV7-9 to TRBJ2-5; 8 nucleotides match TRBD1. V lost 2 bases, J lost 7 bases, and 6 bases stayed unmatched. Germline loops: CDR1 SEHNR, CDR2 FQNEAQ (reference sequence). The CDR3 totals 14 residues. CDR3 amino acids: CASSLKAGGATQYF. The CDR3 DNA reads as TGTGCCAGCAGCTTAAAAGCAGGGGGCGCGACCCAGTACTTC.

Of note for this clone: The junction does not match germline at one end; this may be a read error. The chain carries TRBV2 and TRBJ2-4; 10 bases match TRBD1. The CDR3 spans 12 residues. Germline V gene data show CDR1 as SNHLY and CDR2 as FYNNEI. CDR3 sequence: CASSESHRDRGF. The CDR3 DNA is TGTGCCAGCAGTGAATCCCACCGGGACAGGGGTTTC.

The J gene is TRBJ2-3, the V gene TRBV25-1; 9 positions match TRBD1. V gave up 6 bases and J gave up 5 bases; unmatched junction bases: 6. Germline-derived CDR1 and CDR2 are MGHDK and SYGVNS. The CDR3 contains 14 residues. The CDR3 reads CASSMTGGGDTQYF. CDR3 DNA: TGTGCCAGCAGCATGACAGGGGGAGGAGATACGCAGTATTTT.

The chain recombines TRBV30 with TRBJ2-7; D is possibly TRBD1 or TRBD2 (5 bases each). The length of the CDR3 is 13 residues. Germline V gives CDR1 GTSNPN, CDR2 SVGIG (reference sequence). V was cut by 0 bases and J by 2 bases, with 8 bases left in between. Here the CDR3 DNA reads TGTGCCTGGAGTGTGGGACCGACCTACGAGCAGTACTTC. Amino acids: CAWSVGPTYEQYF.

The genes are TRBV19 and TRBJ1-3; D is possibly TRBD1 (5 bases). Germline V lookup: CDR1 LNHDA, CDR2 SQIVND (reference sequence). This CDR3 has 14 amino acids. V dropped 5 bases and J dropped 4 bases, with 12 bases sitting between them. CDR3 sequence (DNA): TGTGCCAGTAGTCCCCAGGGCGGAGGAAACACCATATATTTT. It codes for CASSPQGGGNTIYF.

This clone was recorded only once. V usage is TRBV28 and J usage is TRBJ2-7; 7 positions match TRBD1. This CDR3 has 15 amino acids. Germline V gene lookup returns CDR1 MDHEN and CDR2 SYDVKM. Losses at the gene ends were 6 bases for V and 9 bases for J; bases not matched to a gene: 17. CDR3 in DNA: TGTGCCAGCAGCCCCGCTGACAGGGCGATAATGGGGCAGTACTTC. It codes for CASSPADRAIMGQYF.

J is TRBJ2-1 and V is TRBV28, with 8 bases fitting TRBD2. CDR1 MDHEN and CDR2 SYDVKM come from the germline V gene. This CDR3 is built from 15 residues. The V gene end was trimmed by 3 bases and the J gene end by 9 bases; junction bases not matched to a gene: 10. CDR3 sequence reads: CASSFQGAGEGEQFF. The CDR3 DNA sequence: TGTGCCAGCAGTTTCCAGGGAGCGGGAGAGGGTGAGCAGTTCTTC. Full variable domain (remainder filled in from reference TRBV28 and TRBJ2-1): DVKVTQSSRYLVKRTGEKVFLECVQDMDHENMFWYRQDPGLGLRLIYFSYDVKMKEKGDIPEGYSVSREKKERFSLILESASTNQTSMYLCASSFQGAGEGEQFFGPGTRLTVL.

The chain links TRBV7-3 to TRBJ2-1, with 10 bases lining up with TRBD2. CDR1 is SGHTA, CDR2 FQGTGA, per germline. CDR3 size: 16 residues. The junction had 8 bases not matched to a gene; V was cut back by 2 bases and J by 7 bases. CDR3 coding DNA: TGTGCCAGCAGCTTACTCCCCGCTAGCGGGAGAAATGAGCAGTTCTTC. The encoded protein is CASSLLPASGRNEQFF.

The chain couples TRBV21-1 to TRBJ2-2; no check of the table's D call, TRBD1, against the DNA was made. TRBV21-1 is annotated as a pseudogene. CDR3 length: 17 residues. The CDR3 coding sequence is TGTGCCATCCCCGAGAAGTTCCGGGACAGGGTGACCGGGGAGCTGTTTTTT. Its translation is CAIPEKFRDRVTGELFF.

The chain employs TRBV2 and TRBJ1-1; D not resolved. This CDR3 is 14 amino acids long. The V end was cut by 5 bases, the J end by 0 bases, with 10 bases between. Per germline, CDR1 SNHLY and CDR2 FYNNEI. CDR3 protein: CASSPPPMNTEAFF. Here the CDR3 DNA reads TGTGCCAGCAGTCCGCCGCCCATGAACACTGAAGCTTTCTTT.

This chain uses TRBV5-1 with TRBJ2-3; the D call may be TRBD1 or TRBD2 (5 bases each). CDR1 and CDR2 (germline): SGHRS, YFSETQ. The ends were cut back, 5 bases at V and 1 base at J, with 17 bases in the middle. This CDR3 has 16 residues. The CDR3 DNA is TGCGCCAGCAGTTCCGGAGAGGGGCGACGCACAGATACGCAGTATTTT. It specifies CASSSGEGRRTDTQYF.

In its sample, this clone was seen many times. The chain combines TRBV28 with TRBJ2-3; no clear D gene. From germline, CDR1 is MDHEN and CDR2 SYDVKM. Trimming removed 6 bases at V and 5 bases at J, with 9 bases between. The CDR3 consists of 12 residues. The CDR3 loop is CASSSLGDTQYF. CDR3 nucleotide sequence: TGTGCCAGCAGCTCCCTCGGAGATACGCAGTATTTT.

The chain has TRBV19 and TRBJ2-6, with 11 bases lining up with TRBD1. The CDR3 has 19 amino acids. Germline assignment: CDR1 LNHDA and CDR2 SQIVND (reference sequence). Germline trimming cut 5 bases from V and 4 bases from J; bases unmatched to any gene: 13. The CDR3 reads CASSFRTGGFLRGANVLTF. In DNA, the CDR3 is TGTGCCAGTAGTTTTAGGACAGGGGGCTTTTTGAGAGGGGCCAACGTCCTGACTTTC.

The chain is built from TRBV7-3 and TRBJ2-7, with D possibly being TRBD1 (5 bases). The CDR3 is made up of 14 amino acids. The ends were cut back, 4 bases at V and 6 bases at J, with 16 bases in the middle. CDR1 SGHTA and CDR2 FQGTGA come from the germline V gene. As DNA, the CDR3 is TGTGCCAGCAGCTCAGGGCCAATGTCAGGCGAGCAGTACTTC. It encodes CASSSGPMSGEQYF.

This chain joins TRBV28 and TRBJ1-2; no firm D call. The germline CDR1 and CDR2 sequences are MDHEN and SYDVKM. With 7 bases removed from V and 4 bases from J, the gap between germline ends came to 22 bases. The CDR3 runs 16 residues. DNA for the CDR3: TGTGCCAGCAACCCTTCCGGAACTCTTAACCCCTATGGCTACACCTTC. Its translation: CASNPSGTLNPYGYTF.